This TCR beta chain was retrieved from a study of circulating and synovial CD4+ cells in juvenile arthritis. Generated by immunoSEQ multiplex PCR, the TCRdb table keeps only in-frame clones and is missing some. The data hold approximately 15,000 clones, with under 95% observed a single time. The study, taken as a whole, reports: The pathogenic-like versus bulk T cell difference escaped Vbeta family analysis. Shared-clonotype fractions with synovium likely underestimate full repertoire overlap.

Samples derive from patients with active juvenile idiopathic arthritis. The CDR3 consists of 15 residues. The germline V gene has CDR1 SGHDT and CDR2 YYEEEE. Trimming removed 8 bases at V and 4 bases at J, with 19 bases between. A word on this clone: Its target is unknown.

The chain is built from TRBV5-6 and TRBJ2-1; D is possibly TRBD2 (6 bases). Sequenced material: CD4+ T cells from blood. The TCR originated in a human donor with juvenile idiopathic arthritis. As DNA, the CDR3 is TGTGCCAGTTCGCCCGGGACTCTCAGTTACAATGAGCAGTTCTTC. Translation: CASSPGTLSYNEQFF.